This is a list of T cell receptor beta chains from one sample in a study of blood T cell repertoires in COVID-19. TCRdb's table, derived via immunoSEQ multiplex PCR, lists solely in-frame clones and lacks some. The sample has roughly 150,000 clones; 85% to 90% are singletons. The specimen was peripheral blood. These receptors were obtained from a woman aged 40 to 50 with acute or convalescent COVID-19. The CDR3 runs from the conserved cysteine through the conserved F or W. The D gene is left open where the match is weak. Expanded clones are given a class, and other clones once, few, many or no size at all.

once	TRBJ2-1	-	TRBV19	CASSILRGTSYNEQFF	TGTGCCAGTAGTATTCTTCGCGGGACCTCCTACAATGAGCAGTTCTTC
-	TRBJ1-2	-	TRBV10-3	CAISESDRINGYTF	TGTGCCATCAGTGAGTCCGACAGGATAAATGGCTACACCTTC
few	TRBJ1-5	-	TRBV19	CASRPRRSQLNQPQHF	TGTGCCAGTAGACCCCGTCGGAGCCAGCTCAATCAGCCCCAGCATTTT
-	TRBJ2-1	TRBD2	TRBV27	CASSVIAGGDYNEQFF	TGTGCCAGCAGTGTCATAGCGGGAGGGGACTACAATGAGCAGTTCTTC
-	TRBJ2-5	-	TRBV19	CASSRNGQKETQYF	TGTGCCAGTAGTAGAAATGGACAGAAAGAGACCCAGTACTTC
once	TRBJ2-1	TRBD2	TRBV2	CASNEGLADYNEQFF	TGTGCCAGCAACGAGGGACTAGCGGATTACAATGAGCAGTTCTTC
-	TRBJ2-7	-	TRBV4-1	CASSQYDRSYEQYF	TGCGCCAGCAGCCAATACGACAGATCCTACGAGCAGTACTTC
-	TRBJ2-2	-	TRBV10-3	CASARVPGELFF	TGTGCCTCCGCGCGGGTTCCCGGGGAGCTGTTTTTT
-	TRBJ2-5	-	TRBV2	CASSEVGRGTQYF	TGTGCCAGCAGTGAAGTGGGCAGGGGGACCCAGTACTTC
-	TRBJ1-2	-	TRBV24-1	CATSDPPGPRGNYGYTF	TGTGCCACCAGTGATCCCCCTGGACCCCGGGGGAACTATGGCTACACCTTC
-	TRBJ2-1	-	TRBV28	CASSRDSTVFYNEQFF	TGTGCCAGCAGTCGCGACAGTACAGTGTTTTACAATGAGCAGTTCTTC
-	TRBJ2-6	-	TRBV28	CASSSGGRASGANVLTF	TGTGCCAGCAGTTCCGGGGGGCGGGCTTCTGGGGCCAACGTCCTGACTTTC
-	TRBJ2-3	TRBD2	TRBV5-1	CASSLEPSGGSTDTQYF	TGCGCCAGCAGCTTGGAGCCTAGCGGGGGGAGCACAGATACGCAGTATTTT
-	TRBJ2-1	TRBD1	TRBV4-2	CASSQDPGQGEGEQFF	TGTGCCAGCAGCCAGGACCCGGGACAGGGGGAGGGTGAGCAGTTCTTC
-	TRBJ2-7	-	TRBV27	CASRKSRGEYYEQYF	TGTGCCAGCAGAAAATCGAGAGGAGAATATTACGAGCAGTACTTC
-	TRBJ2-5	TRBD1	TRBV2	CASSFDRAETQYF	TGTGCCAGCAGTTTCGACAGGGCAGAGACCCAGTACTTC
-	TRBJ2-5	-	TRBV5-4	CAASPSDQETQYF	TGTGCCGCAAGCCCTAGCGATCAAGAGACCCAGTACTTC
-	TRBJ2-7	-	TRBV18	CASSPQGFSTYEQYF	TGTGCCAGCTCACCACAGGGGTTCTCAACCTACGAGCAGTACTTC
-	TRBJ1-4	-	TRBV7-9	CASSLAEINEKLFF	TGTGCCAGCAGCTTAGCAGAGATTAATGAAAAACTGTTTTTT
-	TRBJ2-2	-	TRBV6-5	CASSLVPGELFF	TGTGCCAGCAGTCTAGTACCCGGGGAGCTGTTTTTT
-	TRBJ1-2	-	TRBV6-5	CASSSGGGLLYGYTF	TGTGCCAGCAGTTCAGGTGGGGGGTTACTCTATGGCTACACCTTC
-	TRBJ1-2	-	TRBV30	CAWSVGRAGYTF	TGTGCCTGGAGTGTAGGCAGGGCGGGCTACACCTTC
-	TRBJ2-1	TRBD2	TRBV15	CATSRLAGSSQFF	TGTGCCACCAGCAGACTAGCGGGCTCTTCGCAGTTCTTC
-	TRBJ1-2	-	TRBV5-1	CASSFGQGSDYGYTF	TGCGCCAGCAGCTTTGGGCAGGGGAGTGACTATGGCTACACCTTC
-	TRBJ1-2	-	TRBV9	CASSEGPGWYGYTF	TGTGCCAGCAGCGAGGGGCCGGGTTGGTATGGCTACACCTTC
-	TRBJ1-6	TRBD1	TRBV5-1	CASSSLTGDGNSPLHF	TGCGCCAGCAGCTCCCTCACAGGGGACGGGAATTCACCCCTCCACTTT
-	TRBJ1-1	TRBD1	TRBV15	CATSRVVRTGGNTEAFF	TGTGCCACCAGCAGAGTAGTTAGGACAGGGGGAAACACTGAAGCTTTCTTT
once	TRBJ2-7	-	TRBV5-8	CAVPISGRGRGEQYF	TGTGCCGTACCGATCTCAGGTCGGGGTCGGGGCGAGCAGTACTTC
-	TRBJ2-2	TRBD2	TRBV9	CASSPYLGGGPNTGELFF	TGTGCCAGCAGCCCCTATTTAGGCGGGGGGCCGAACACCGGGGAGCTGTTTTTT
-	TRBJ2-1	TRBD1	TRBV6-5	CASSTGQGNHEQFF	TGTGCCAGCTCTACCGGACAGGGAAATCATGAGCAGTTCTTC
-	TRBJ1-4	TRBD1	TRBV28	CASSFETGVGEKLFF	TGTGCCAGCAGTTTTGAAACAGGGGTGGGGGAAAAACTGTTTTTT
-	TRBJ2-2	-	TRBV9	CASSVDRTGELFF	TGTGCCAGCAGCGTAGATCGGACCGGGGAGCTGTTTTTT